The TCR beta chain described here comes from a study of vaccination and CD4 T cells after COVID-19. Study-wide context: Researchers treated control cultures with a CEFX pool, an HIV-1 Nef pool, or no peptide.

With respect to this clonotype: Its antigen is still unknown.

The germline V gene has CDR1 SGHTA and CDR2 FQGNSA. Trimming stripped 3 bases from V and 1 base from J, with 9 bases between. This CDR3 is built from 14 residues. The Oncomine TCR Beta short-read assay sequenced DNA from cultured CD4+ T cells. TCRdb analysed the PCR reads with MiXCR anew, one entry per CDR3 protein. The sample has about 19,000 distinct CDR3 sequences, roughly 50% seen once; the top ten hold over 15%. Treatment defined: approximately 11-day PBMC culture with coronavirus spike peptide pools or control peptides (ViraFEST assay). This clonotype originated in a human donor who had recovered from COVID-19. This chain uses TRBV7-2 with TRBJ1-1; D is ambiguous. The specimen was CD4+ T cells from blood, cultured in vitro, collected before SARS-CoV-2 vaccination. As DNA, the CDR3 is TGTGCCAGCAGCTTCAGTGGCGGGAACACTGAAGCTTTCTTT. Translation gives CASSFSGGNTEAFF.